This is a list of T cell receptor beta chains from one sample in a study of shared clonotypes between healthy human individuals. Generated by immunoSEQ multiplex PCR, the TCRdb table keeps only in-frame clones and is missing some. The sample yields millions of clones, just over 90% seen once. Sample: naive CD4+ T cells sorted from blood. These receptors all come from a man aged 18 to 29 in good health. The CDR3 runs from the conserved cysteine through the conserved F or W. The D gene is left open where the match is weak.

V gene	J gene	D gene	CDR3 DNA	CDR3 protein
TRBV18	TRBJ2-2	.	TGTGCCAGCTCACCAAGAGGGAAAGGGGCGAACACCGGGGAGCTGTTTTTT	CASSPRGKGANTGELFF
TRBV6-4	TRBJ1-1	.	TGTGCCAGCAGTGACTCAACAAGCGGTTTTGAAGCTTTCTTT	CASSDSTSGFEAFF
TRBV19	TRBJ2-3	.	TGTGCCAGTAGTATAGCCTTGCACACGAGGCCAGATACGCAGTATTTT	CASSIALHTRPDTQYF
TRBV9	TRBJ2-5	TRBD2	TGTGCCAGCAGCGTGAGCGGGGGGGCCGAAGAGACCCAGTACTTC	CASSVSGGAEETQYF
TRBV5-1	TRBJ2-5	TRBD2	TGCGCCAGCAGCAAGGGTCAACTAGCGGGAGGGCCGTACCAAGAGACCCAGTACTTC	CASSKGQLAGGPYQETQYF
TRBV19	TRBJ2-1	TRBD2	TGTGCCAGTAGTATTCTTACTAGCGACTACAATGAGCAGTTCTTC	CASSILTSDYNEQFF
TRBV6-5	TRBJ1-4	.	TGTGCCAGCAGTCCCAGGGGCGCCAATGAAAAACTGTTTTTT	CASSPRGANEKLFF
TRBV5-1	TRBJ2-7	.	TGCGCCAGCAGCCCGGGACTCTCGTCATACGAGCAGTACTTC	CASSPGLSSYEQYF
TRBV18	TRBJ2-7	TRBD1	TGTGCCAGCTCATCCACCCGGGGCGGGACAGGGGCCCCCGCATGGTACGAGCAGTACTTC	CASSSTRGGTGAPAWYEQYF
TRBV5-1	TRBJ2-1	.	TGCGCCAGCAGCTTGGTGTGGGCCGGGGATGAGCAGTTCTTC	CASSLVWAGDEQFF
TRBV5-4	TRBJ2-5	.	TGTGCCAGCAGCCAAAAACAGAGGGAAGAGACCCAGTACTTC	CASSQKQREETQYF
TRBV4-1	TRBJ2-3	.	TGCGCCAGCAGCCAAGAAGGGGGGATAAGAGATACGCAGTATTTT	CASSQEGGIRDTQYF
TRBV30	TRBJ1-2	.	TGTGCCTGGAGTGTACTCGGAGGGACCGGCTACACCTTC	CAWSVLGGTGYTF
TRBV28	TRBJ2-7	.	TGTGCCAGCAGTTTGGGCGACCACGAGCAGTACTTC	CASSLGDHEQYF